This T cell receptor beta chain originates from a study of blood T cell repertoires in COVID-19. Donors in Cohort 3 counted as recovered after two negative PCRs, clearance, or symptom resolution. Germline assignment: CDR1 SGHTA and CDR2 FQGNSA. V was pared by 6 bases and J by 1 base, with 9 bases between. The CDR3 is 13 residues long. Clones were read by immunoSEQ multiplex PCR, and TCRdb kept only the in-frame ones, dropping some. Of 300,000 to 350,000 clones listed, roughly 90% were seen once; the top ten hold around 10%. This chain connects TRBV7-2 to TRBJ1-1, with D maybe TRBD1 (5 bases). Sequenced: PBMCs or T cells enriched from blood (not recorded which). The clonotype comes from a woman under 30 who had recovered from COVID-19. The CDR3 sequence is CASRYDRNTEAFF. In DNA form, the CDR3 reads TGTGCCAGCAGATACGACAGGAACACTGAAGCTTTCTTT.